A single sample is the source of the 15 T cell receptor beta chains below, sequenced in a study of blood T cell repertoires in COVID-19. Profiled with immunoSEQ multiplex PCR; TCRdb holds only in-frame clones, not every one. The sample lists 70,000 or so clones, roughly 89% occurring once. Sequenced sample: peripheral blood. Every receptor here comes from a woman in her fifties or sixties with acute or convalescent COVID-19.

This clone was observed a single time. The gene calls are TRBV6-6 and TRBJ1-6; tentatively, D is TRBD1 (6 bases). Germline V gene sequence: CDR1 MNHNY, CDR2 SVGAGI (reference sequence). V was cut by 5 bases and J by 10 bases, with 12 bases left in between. The CDR3 extends over 13 amino acids. CDR3 nucleotide sequence: TGTGCCAGCAGTCTACAGGGCCGGTCACCCCTCCACTTT. Protein product: CASSLQGRSPLHF.

CDR3 sequence: CATSDSRQYNSPLHF. CDR3 DNA: TGTGCCACCAGTGATTCACGACAGTATAATTCACCCCTCCACTTT. The genes are TRBV24-1 and TRBJ1-6; perhaps TRBD1 as D (5 bases). Germline V CDR1 and CDR2: KGHDR, SFDVKD. The CDR3 is 15 residues long. Deletions cut 2 bases from V and 4 bases from J, with 8 bases between.

Here the CDR3 DNA reads TGTGCCAGCAGCTTCAGGGGATCCCGCTCCTACGAGCAGTACTTC. Amino acids: CASSFRGSRSYEQYF. The chain couples TRBV7-9 to TRBJ2-7; tentatively, D is TRBD1 (6 bases). Germline CDR1 is SEHNR and CDR2 is FQNEAQ (reference sequence). Trimming took off 3 bases at V and 0 bases at J, with 12 bases between the two ends. This CDR3 spans 15 amino acids.

CDR3 sequence: CAWSSRLAGGSEQYF. CDR3 DNA sequence: TGTGCCTGGAGTTCCCGACTAGCGGGAGGTAGCGAGCAGTACTTC. The gene calls are TRBV30 and TRBJ2-7; 13 bases agree with TRBD2. The germline V gene encodes CDR1 GTSNPN and CDR2 SVGIG (reference sequence). Trimming at V came to 2 bases and at J to 6 bases, leaving 7 bases not matched to a gene. The CDR3 is made up of 15 amino acids.

The chain joins TRBV29-1 to TRBJ1-1, with D maybe TRBD1 (5 bases). The CDR3 has 12 amino acids. Trimming pared 6 bases from V and 3 bases from J, leaving 11 bases between. Germline V gene data show CDR1 as SQVTM and CDR2 as ANQGSEA. DNA for the CDR3: TGCAGCGTCCACGACAGCTACACTGAAGCTTTCTTT. Translating it yields CSVHDSYTEAFF.

V is TRBV3-1 (or the pseudogene TRBV3-2) and J is TRBJ1-4; D is possibly TRBD1 (6 bases). Trimming cost V 0 bases and J 5 bases, with 10 bases left between them. Germline V lookup: CDR1 LGHDT, CDR2 YNNKEL (reference sequence). CDR3 length equals 15 residues. DNA of the CDR3: TGTGCCAGCAGCCAAGATCGGGGGGCGAATGAAAAACTGTTTTTT. Amino acids: CASSQDRGANEKLFF.

This rearrangement joins TRBV2 to TRBJ1-1, with TRBD1 matching 8 bases. The CDR3 is 14 amino acids. With 5 bases clipped from V and 4 bases from J, the junction kept 6 bases outside the gene matches. Germline V CDR1 and CDR2: SNHLY, FYNNEI. CDR3 sequence reads: CASSLGQGGTEAFF. The CDR3 DNA sequence: TGTGCCAGCAGTTTAGGACAGGGTGGCACTGAAGCTTTCTTT.

V usage is TRBV19 and J usage is TRBJ1-5; tentatively, D is TRBD1 (5 bases). The CDR3 has 14 residues. CDR1 and CDR2 from the germline V gene are LNHDA and SQIVND (reference sequence). V lost 0 bases to trimming and J lost 9 bases, with 12 bases between them. The CDR3 sequence: CASSIEGVTGPQHF. DNA of the CDR3: TGTGCCAGTAGTATAGAGGGCGTTACAGGGCCCCAGCATTTT.

The chain combines TRBV19 with TRBJ1-5; D is unclear. Germline-derived CDR1 and CDR2 are LNHDA and SQIVND (reference sequence). V lost 3 bases to trimming and J lost 2 bases, with 11 bases between them. CDR3 size: 15 residues. The CDR3 coding sequence is TGTGCCAGTAGTATCGGTCCAGGCCGCAATCAGCCCCAGCATTTT. It yields the protein CASSIGPGRNQPQHF. Full variable domain (outside the CDR3, taken from reference TRBV19 and TRBJ1-5): DGGITQSPKYLFRKEGQNVTLSCEQNLNHDAMYWYRQDPGQGLRLIYYSQIVNDFQKGDIAEGYSVSREKKESFPLTVTSAQKNPTAFYLCASSIGPGRNQPQHFGDGTRLSIL.

V gene TRBV19 combines with J gene TRBJ2-7, with a weak D call TRBD2 (5 bases). The V and J ends lost 3 bases and 2 bases respectively, with 11 bases between them. The CDR3 has 14 amino acids. Germline CDR1 is LNHDA and CDR2 is SQIVND (reference sequence). CDR3 nucleotide sequence: TGTGCCAGTAGTATTCCGGGGAGAGCCTACGAGCAGTACTTC. This sequence encodes CASSIPGRAYEQYF. Filled out from reference TRBV19 and TRBJ2-7, the complete variable domain reads DGGITQSPKYLFRKEGQNVTLSCEQNLNHDAMYWYRQDPGQGLRLIYYSQIVNDFQKGDIAEGYSVSREKKESFPLTVTSAQKNPTAFYLCASSIPGRAYEQYFGPGTRLTVT.

The CDR3 DNA follows: TGTGCCAGCAGCCAAAGGGAGGCGGTCTTTAGAGGTGAGCAGTTCTTC. Amino acid sequence: CASSQREAVFRGEQFF. The V gene is TRBV14, the J gene TRBJ2-1, with a tentative D call TRBD2 (6 bases). The V gene's germline CDR1 is SGHDN and CDR2 FVKESK. The CDR3 runs to 16 residues. Trimming cost V 2 bases and J 9 bases, with 20 bases left between them.

The count of this clone is one. The sample has other DNA sequences that encode this CDR3 too. Written as DNA, the CDR3 is TGCGCCAGCAGCTCCGGGACAGGGTACGAAAAACTGTTTTTT. Amino acids: CASSSGTGYEKLFF. The genes are TRBV5-1 and TRBJ1-4; 9 bases are shared with TRBD1. The CDR3 is made up of 14 amino acids. Trimming removed 3 bases from V and 8 bases from J; junction bases left unmatched: 5. CDR1 is SGHRS and CDR2 is YFSETQ in the germline V gene.

This clone was observed a single time. This rearrangement joins TRBV19 to TRBJ2-7; TRBD2 matches 11 bases. Trimming at V came to 6 bases and at J to 6 bases, leaving 7 bases not matched to a gene. Germline V gene lookup returns CDR1 LNHDA and CDR2 SQIVND (reference sequence). This CDR3 is 14 amino acids long. The CDR3 DNA sequence: TGTGCCAGTAGCACCGGGACTAGCGGCCCCGAGCAGTACTTC. This encodes CASSTGTSGPEQYF. The entire variable domain, with the rest obtained from reference TRBV19 and TRBJ2-7, is as follows: DGGITQSPKYLFRKEGQNVTLSCEQNLNHDAMYWYRQDPGQGLRLIYYSQIVNDFQKGDIAEGYSVSREKKESFPLTVTSAQKNPTAFYLCASSTGTSGPEQYFGPGTRLTVT.

CDR3 DNA sequence: TGCGCCAGCAGCCGCTTACAGGAAAACACTGAAGCTTTCTTT. It encodes CASSRLQENTEAFF. The chain employs TRBV4-3 and TRBJ1-1; perhaps TRBD1 as D (5 bases). This CDR3 comprises 14 residues. Germline CDR1 is LGHNA and CDR2 is YSLEER. Trimming took 4 bases from V and 2 from J, leaving 11 bases between them.

The chain links TRBV9 to TRBJ2-2; tentatively, D is TRBD2 (6 bases). This CDR3 has 14 residues. V shed 0 bases and J shed 3 bases, with 6 bases lying between them. The V gene's germline CDR1 is SGDLS and CDR2 YYNGEE. CDR3 sequence (DNA): TGTGCCAGCAGCGTAGGGGGGGACACCGGGGAGCTGTTTTTT. It encodes CASSVGGDTGELFF.